These 25 T cell receptor beta chains originate from one sample sequenced in a study of radiation and T cells in renal cell carcinoma. Assay used: immunoSEQ multiplex PCR; TCRdb lists only in-frame clones, some missing. The sample yields roughly 45,000 clones, about 82% seen once. Time point: blood 4 weeks post-SBRT, at nephrectomy. Noted treatment: 15 Gy SBRT to primary tumor, nephrectomy 4 weeks later. Material: blood, obtained from a patient whose treatment included radiotherapy and nephrectomy. These TCRs come from a woman aged 65 to 85 with renal cell carcinoma.

The chain combines TRBV2 with TRBJ2-7; D gene unclear. Germline V gene sequence: CDR1 SNHLY, CDR2 FYNNEI. The CDR3 sequence is 12 residues long. V gave up 5 bases and J gave up 0 bases, with 5 bases separating them. The CDR3 sequence is CASSSSSYEQYF. Here the CDR3 DNA reads TGTGCCAGCAGTTCCAGCTCCTACGAGCAGTACTTC.

The rearrangement joins TRBV2 to TRBJ2-1, with D possibly TRBD2 on 7 matching bases. The germline gives CDR1 SNHLY, CDR2 FYNNEI. CDR3 length: 15 amino acids. Trimming took off 2 bases at V and 5 bases at J, with 13 bases between the two ends. The CDR3: CASSERGAGNNEQFF. CDR3 in DNA: TGTGCCAGCAGTGAACGGGGGGCGGGGAACAATGAGCAGTTCTTC.

V usage is TRBV25-1 and J usage is TRBJ2-7, with D perhaps TRBD2 (5 bases). Trimming stripped 9 bases from V and 0 bases from J, with 12 bases between. The germline V gene encodes CDR1 MGHDK and CDR2 SYGVNS. CDR3 size: 13 residues. The CDR3 DNA reads as TGTGCCAGTTCTAGCTCGCCCTCCTACGAGCAGTACTTC. Protein: CASSSSPSYEQYF.

The chain joins TRBV28 to TRBJ2-7; D perhaps matches TRBD2 (6 bases). CDR3 length equals 14 residues. Germline V gives CDR1 MDHEN, CDR2 SYDVKM. V lost 7 bases, J lost 1 base, and 14 bases lay in between. The CDR3 DNA is TGTGCCAGCACTGGTGAGGGGAGGTCCTACGAGCAGTACTTC. Amino acids: CASTGEGRSYEQYF.

The CDR3 nucleotides are TGTGCCAGCAGGCCGGGACAGGGAGAAAAACTGTTTTTT. Translated, it gives CASRPGQGEKLFF. The rearrangement links TRBV6-5 to TRBJ1-4, with 9 bases lining up with TRBD1. V lost 6 bases and J lost 8; bases outside the gene matches: 4. Germline CDR1 and CDR2: MNHEY and SVGAGI. The CDR3 is 13 amino acids.

CDR3 nucleotides: TGCGCCAGCAGCCAAGATTGGCAGCCGCTAAATCAGCCCCAGCATTTT. Protein: CASSQDWQPLNQPQHF. The genes are TRBV4-1 and TRBJ1-5; D gene ambiguous. Germline-derived CDR1 and CDR2 are MGHRA and YSYEKL. The CDR3 sequence is 16 residues long. Trimming took 0 bases from V and 4 from J, leaving 13 bases between them.

The chain links TRBV4-1 to TRBJ2-7; D is unclear. From germline, CDR1 is MGHRA and CDR2 YSYEKL. Trimming cost V 0 bases and J 3 bases, with 6 bases left between them. The CDR3 totals 13 residues. CDR3 protein: CASSQETYYEQYF. In DNA form, the CDR3 reads TGCGCCAGCAGCCAAGAGACCTACTACGAGCAGTACTTC.

This sequence joins TRBV7-6 and TRBJ1-1, with D unclear. Germline V gene sequence: CDR1 SGHVS, CDR2 FNYEAQ. With 0 bases removed from V and 0 bases from J, the gap between germline ends came to 11 bases. The CDR3 runs to 16 residues. In DNA form, the CDR3 reads TGTGCCAGCAGCTTAGCAATCGAGGGAATGAACACTGAAGCTTTCTTT. This encodes CASSLAIEGMNTEAFF.

The chain is built from TRBV4-2 and TRBJ2-1; D perhaps matches TRBD2 (5 bases). CDR3 length: 15 amino acids. Per germline, CDR1 LGHNA and CDR2 YNFKEQ. The V gene lost 7 bases and the J gene lost 5 bases, with 18 bases spanning the gap. The CDR3 region is CASTRLRASNNEQFF. CDR3 nucleotides: TGTGCCAGCACCCGTCTGCGGGCGAGCAACAATGAGCAGTTCTTC.

The chain employs TRBV7-9 and TRBJ1-2; D is ambiguous. CDR1 is SEHNR and CDR2 is FQNEAQ in the germline V gene (reference sequence). Trimming pared 1 base from V and 4 bases from J, leaving 10 bases between. The CDR3 has 14 residues. The chain's CDR3 is CASSLEAGAYGYTF. For the CDR3, the DNA is TGTGCCAGCAGCTTAGAGGCAGGAGCCTATGGCTACACCTTC.

The chain recombines TRBV5-4 with TRBJ1-3, with TRBD1 as a possible D gene (5 bases). The V end was cut by 0 bases, the J end by 2 bases, with 18 bases between. The CDR3 spans 18 residues. CDR1 and CDR2 from the germline V gene are SGHNT and YYREEE (reference sequence). CDR3 coding DNA: TGTGCCAGCAGCTTGGGGGGATCCTCCGGGGGTACTGGAAACACCATATATTTT. It codes for CASSLGGSSGGTGNTIYF.

In its sample, this clone was seen a few times. This chain connects TRBV21-1 to TRBJ1-1; the table's D call TRBD1 went unverified against the DNA. TRBV21-1 is given as a pseudogene. The CDR3 covers 16 residues. The CDR3 DNA is TGTGCCAGCAGCAAAGCGCTACAGGGGACGAACACTGAAGCTTTCTTT. Residues: CASSKALQGTNTEAFF.

The chain links TRBV6-5 to TRBJ2-4; D might be TRBD1 (7 bases). Germline V gene data show CDR1 as MNHEY and CDR2 as SVGAGI. The CDR3 runs to 15 residues. V lost 6 bases to trimming and J lost 3 bases, with 15 bases between them. The CDR3 bases are TGTGCCAGCAGAGCATCGCAGGGGGGCAAAAACATTCAGTACTTC. It codes for CASRASQGGKNIQYF.

The rearrangement joins TRBV18 to TRBJ2-7; 9 positions agree with TRBD2. The CDR3 consists of 14 residues. Germline V gives CDR1 KGHSH, CDR2 LQKENI. The junction had 4 bases not matched to a gene; V was cut back by 4 bases and J by 3 bases. CDR3 in amino acids: CASSLGAGGYEQYF. DNA of the CDR3: TGTGCCAGCTCACTCGGAGCGGGAGGCTACGAGCAGTACTTC.

This chain connects TRBV7-9 to TRBJ2-3; 10 bases agree with TRBD2. Looked up from germline, CDR1 is SEHNR and CDR2 is FQNEAQ (reference sequence). The CDR3 contains 14 residues. With 5 bases clipped from V and 3 bases from J, the junction kept 2 bases outside the gene matches. CDR3 nucleotides: TGTGCCAGCAGCATTAGCGGGGGGACAGATACGCAGTATTTT. Its protein is CASSISGGTDTQYF.

The chain employs TRBV30 and TRBJ1-1; TRBD1 agrees at 10 bases. J lost 0 bases, V lost 7 bases, and 5 bases had no gene match. The CDR3 extends over 14 amino acids. Germline loops: CDR1 GTSNPN, CDR2 SVGIG (reference sequence). CDR3 loop: CAFTGQGMNTEAFF. Written as DNA, the CDR3 is TGTGCCTTTACGGGACAGGGGATGAACACTGAAGCTTTCTTT.

The chain uses TRBV5-1 and TRBJ1-1; D unclear. Germline CDR1 SGHRS, CDR2 YFSETQ. CDR3 size: 13 residues. Trimming pared 0 bases from V and 1 base from J, leaving 4 bases between. This CDR3 is CASSLAGNTEAFF. The CDR3 region has the DNA TGCGCCAGCAGCTTGGCCGGGAACACTGAAGCTTTCTTT. Full variable domain (outside the CDR3, taken from reference TRBV5-1 and TRBJ1-1): KAGVTQTPRYLIKTRGQQVTLSCSPISGHRSVSWYQQTPGQGLQFLFEYFSETQRNKGNFPGRFSGRQFSNSRSEMNVSTLELGDSALYLCASSLAGNTEAFFGQGTRLTVV.

This chain connects TRBV6-5 to TRBJ2-1; TRBD2 agrees at 7 bases. Germline CDR1 MNHEY, CDR2 SVGAGI. The CDR3 totals 15 residues. V lost 6 bases to trimming and J lost 2 bases; unmatched junction nucleotides: 7. The CDR3 sequence: CASRYLAEPYNEQFF. CDR3 nucleotides: TGTGCCAGCAGGTACCTAGCGGAGCCCTACAATGAGCAGTTCTTC.

In its sample, this clone was seen a few times. V and J are TRBV2 and TRBJ2-7; TRBD1 aligns across 10 bases. The V gene end was trimmed by 9 bases and the J gene end by 3 bases; junction bases not matched to a gene: 17. Per the germline V gene, CDR1 is SNHLY and CDR2 is FYNNEI. The CDR3 has 17 amino acids. The CDR3 here is CARSTFINRDRGYEQYF. The CDR3 bases are TGTGCCAGATCCACTTTCATAAACCGGGACAGGGGCTACGAGCAGTACTTC.

In nucleotides, the CDR3 is TGCGCCAGCAGTGATGGGACCCTATACGGCGGGGAGCTGTTTTTT. Encoded protein: CASSDGTLYGGELFF. This rearrangement joins TRBV10-1 to TRBJ2-2; D possibly uses TRBD1 or TRBD2 (5 bases each). This CDR3 has 15 amino acids. Germline assignment: CDR1 WNHNN and CDR2 SYGVQD (reference sequence). V lost 3 bases to trimming and J lost 7 bases, with 15 bases between them.

The rearrangement links TRBV5-1 to TRBJ2-5; D unclear. The CDR3 has 15 amino acids. The germline V gene encodes CDR1 SGHRS and CDR2 YFSETQ. V lost 0 bases and J 5 bases, leaving 14 bases between the germline ends. CDR3 DNA sequence: TGCGCCAGCAGCTTGGATTTTGGGGTGACCGAGACCCAGTACTTC. Translated, it gives CASSLDFGVTETQYF.

This clone was recorded only once. V and J are TRBV11-2 and TRBJ2-1, with 7 nucleotides matching TRBD2. Germline assignment: CDR1 SGHAT and CDR2 FQNNGV. With 0 bases clipped from V and 1 base from J, the junction kept 3 bases outside the gene matches. The CDR3 sequence is 16 residues long. The CDR3 DNA reads as TGTGCCAGCAGCTTAGATCGCGGGAGTTCCTACAATGAGCAGTTCTTC. This codes for CASSLDRGSSYNEQFF.

This clone was picked up a small number of times. V is TRBV4-3 and J is TRBJ2-2; D call uncertain. V lost 0 bases and J 1 base, leaving 6 bases between the germline ends. The germline gives CDR1 LGHNA, CDR2 YSLEER. The CDR3 has 15 amino acids. CDR3 loop: CASSQDLWNTGELFF. The CDR3 DNA is TGCGCCAGCAGCCAAGATTTGTGGAACACCGGGGAGCTGTTTTTT.

This chain uses TRBV5-4 with TRBJ2-5; TRBD1 matches 8 bases. Trimming removed 5 bases from V and 2 bases from J; junction bases left unmatched: 5. Germline values: CDR1 SGHNT, CDR2 YYREEE (reference sequence). The CDR3 has 14 amino acids. CDR3 sequence reads: CASSLRTGQETQYF. For the CDR3, the DNA is TGTGCCAGCAGTCTGAGGACAGGGCAAGAGACCCAGTACTTC.

The chain uses TRBV4-3 and TRBJ1-1; D is ambiguous. The germline gives CDR1 LGHNA, CDR2 YSLEER. The CDR3 has 11 residues. V lost 1 base and J lost 11, with 8 bases in between. The CDR3 nucleotides read TGCGCCAGCAGCCAAGCGGGATCGGCTTTCTTT. As protein: CASSQAGSAFF.